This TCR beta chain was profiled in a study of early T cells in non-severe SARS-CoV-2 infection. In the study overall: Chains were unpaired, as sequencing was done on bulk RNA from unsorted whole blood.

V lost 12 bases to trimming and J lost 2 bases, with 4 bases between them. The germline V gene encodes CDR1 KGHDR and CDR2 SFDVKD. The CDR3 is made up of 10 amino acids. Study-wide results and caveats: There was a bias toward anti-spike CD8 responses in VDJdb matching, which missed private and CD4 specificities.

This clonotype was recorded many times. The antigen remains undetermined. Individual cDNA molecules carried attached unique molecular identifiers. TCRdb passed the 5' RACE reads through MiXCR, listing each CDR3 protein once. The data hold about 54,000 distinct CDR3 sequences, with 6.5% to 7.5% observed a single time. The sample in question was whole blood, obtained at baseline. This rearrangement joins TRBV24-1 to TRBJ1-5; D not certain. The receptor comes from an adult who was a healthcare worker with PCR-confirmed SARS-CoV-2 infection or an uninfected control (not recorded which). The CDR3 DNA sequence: TGTGCCTCCGGCAATCAGCCCCAGCATTTT. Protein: CASGNQPQHF.